This T cell receptor beta chain was profiled in a study of blood T cells in healthy people across ages. On the study more broadly: Through template switching, about one barcoded beta molecule was captured per two T cells, as measured in model experiments.

It was with a sample-barcoded 5' primer and a J-beta primer mix that a second PCR of roughly 6 to 12 cycles was run. A minimum of 2.5 million CDR3-containing paired-end reads was obtained for each sample. TCRdb ran MiXCR on the 5' RACE reads and lists one entry per CDR3 protein. This sample yields 450,000 to 600,000 distinct CDR3 sequences, of which about 29% are seen a single time; under 4.5% belongs to the top ten. This sample was also put to use in a study of T cells of mothers and their children. According to that study: Maternal samples each gave over 9.5 million TCR beta CDR3 reads, and child samples a few million each.

Sample: blood. The clonotype originates from a boy younger than 10 in good health.

Here the CDR3 reads CASSFRGEAEAFF. The DNA of the CDR3 is TGTGCCAGCAGTTTCAGGGGGGAGGCTGAAGCTTTCTTT. The V call is TRBV12-3 or TRBV12-4, the J call TRBJ1-1, with TRBD1 matching over 7 bases. The V and J ends lost 3 bases and 6 bases, in that order; junction bases with no gene match: 4. The CDR3 extends over 13 amino acids.